Listed below are T cell receptor beta chains from one sample, sequenced in a study of beta chain features in type 1 diabetes. Data came from immunoSEQ multiplex PCR; TCRdb stores just in-frame clones and leaves some out. The sample lists about 290,000 clones; approximately 8% were seen once. Sequenced material: central memory CD4+ T cells from blood. All receptors come from a woman aged 18-29 years in good health. CDR3s include the opening cysteine and the closing phenylalanine or tryptophan. A D gene is named only where the DNA matches it firmly. Only part of the rows carry a size: once, few, many, or a class if the clone is expanded.

TRBV9	TRBD2	-	TRBJ2-1	CASSVGDYPYNEQFF	TGTGCCAGCAGCGTAGGGGACTACCCCTACAATGAGCAGTTCTTC
TRBV7-2	-	few	TRBJ2-2	CASRVTIGELFF	TGTGCCTCCAGGGTTACGATCGGGGAGCTGTTTTTT
TRBV18	-	-	TRBJ1-2	CASSPGERYGYTF	TGTGCCAGCTCACCAGGGGAGAGATATGGCTACACCTTC
TRBV7-2	TRBD1	few	TRBJ2-3	CASSLEGGRDTQYF	TGTGCCAGCAGCTTAGAAGGGGGCCGTGATACGCAGTATTTT
TRBV30	-	-	TRBJ1-1	CAWSVPSPSMNTEAFF	TGTGCCTGGAGTGTACCCTCCCCGAGTATGAACACTGAAGCTTTCTTT
TRBV18	-	-	TRBJ2-7	CASATGSYEQYF	TGTGCCAGCGCGACGGGAAGCTACGAGCAGTACTTC
TRBV5-4	-	-	TRBJ1-3	CASSLQGVLGNTIYF	TGTGCCAGCAGCTTGCAAGGGGTCCTTGGAAACACCATATATTTT
TRBV7-3	TRBD2	few	TRBJ2-1	CASSLNAGGSLNEQFF	TGTGCCAGCAGCTTAAATGCGGGGGGCTCCCTGAATGAGCAGTTCTTC
TRBV5-1	-	few	TRBJ1-2	CASSLGGARYGYTF	TGCGCCAGCAGCTTGGGAGGGGCGCGGTATGGCTACACCTTC
TRBV4-1	-	-	TRBJ2-3	CASSPQGTDTQYF	TGCGCCAGCAGCCCACAGGGTACGGATACGCAGTATTTT
TRBV7-3	TRBD2	many	TRBJ2-1	CASSSSGVNEQFF	TGTGCCAGCAGCTCTAGCGGAGTCAATGAGCAGTTCTTC
TRBV4-1	TRBD1	-	TRBJ1-6	CASSQPGQAIGSPLHF	TGCGCCAGCAGCCAGCCCGGACAGGCTATAGGTTCACCCCTCCACTTT
TRBV10-3	-	few	TRBJ2-3	CAISRAAVTDTQYF	TGTGCCATCAGTCGGGCCGCAGTCACAGATACGCAGTATTTT
TRBV29-1	-	-	TRBJ2-6	CSAEISGANVLTF	TGCAGCGCCGAGATCTCTGGGGCCAACGTCCTGACTTTC
TRBV19	-	-	TRBJ2-5	CASRGELAETQYF	TGTGCCAGTAGAGGTGAGCTCGCAGAGACCCAGTACTTC
TRBV15	-	-	TRBJ1-2	CATSRGAEGIYGYTF	TGTGCCACCAGCAGAGGCGCTGAAGGGATCTATGGCTACACCTTC
TRBV4-2	-	few	TRBJ2-3	CASSQDPTNGGTDTQYF	TGTGCCAGCAGCCAAGATCCAACTAACGGGGGCACAGATACGCAGTATTTT
TRBV6-1	TRBD1	few	TRBJ1-2	CAIRSSQGNGYTF	TGTGCCATCCGATCCTCACAGGGGAATGGCTACACCTTC
TRBV7-7	-	few	TRBJ1-3	CASSKDFSGNTIYF	TGTGCCAGCTCCAAGGACTTCTCTGGAAACACCATATATTTT
TRBV29-1	-	medium-sized	TRBJ2-5	CSVPRGADGETQYF	TGCAGCGTGCCTCGGGGGGCCGACGGGGAGACCCAGTACTTC
TRBV6-5	TRBD1	-	TRBJ2-7	CASSKDGQGGYEQYF	TGTGCCAGCAGTAAGGACGGACAGGGGGGCTACGAGCAGTACTTC
TRBV5-1	-	-	TRBJ2-3	CASSLEPSSTDTQYF	TGCGCCAGCAGCTTGGAACCATCTAGCACAGATACGCAGTATTTT
TRBV5-1	-	-	TRBJ2-5	CASSVGVQETQYF	TGCGCCAGCAGCGTCGGGGTCCAAGAGACCCAGTACTTC
TRBV11-2	-	few	TRBJ2-5	CASSPSSGAETQYF	TGTGCCAGCAGCCCGTCTTCGGGAGCGGAGACCCAGTACTTC
TRBV18	-	many	TRBJ2-2	CASSLNTGELFF	TGTGCCAGCTCACTGAACACCGGGGAGCTGTTTTTT
TRBV5-1	TRBD1	-	TRBJ2-7	CASSPRTGVTYEQYF	TGCGCCAGCAGCCCGCGGACAGGGGTAACCTACGAGCAGTACTTC
TRBV7-9	-	few	TRBJ2-3	CASSKPGDTQYF	TGTGCCAGCAGCAAGCCCGGAGATACGCAGTATTTT
TRBV2	-	few	TRBJ1-1	CASSGLGVQNTEAFF	TGTGCCAGCAGCGGGCTTGGGGTCCAGAACACTGAAGCTTTCTTT
TRBV2	-	-	TRBJ2-1	CASSGDSREQFF	TGTGCCAGCAGTGGGGACTCTCGTGAGCAGTTCTTC
TRBV7-2	TRBD1	-	TRBJ1-6	CASSLVAGTVPSPLHF	TGTGCCAGCAGCTTAGTAGCCGGGACAGTCCCTTCACCCCTCCACTTT
TRBV21-1	-	-	TRBJ2-3	CARGVRPYF	TGTGCCAGAGGGGTCCGCCCGTATTTT
TRBV5-1	-	few	TRBJ1-2	CASSLNDAYYGYTF	TGCGCCAGCAGCTTAAATGACGCCTACTATGGCTACACCTTC
TRBV7-8	-	few	TRBJ2-5	CASRLTGQETQYF	TGTGCCAGCAGACTAACAGGTCAAGAGACCCAGTACTTC
TRBV7-8	-	-	TRBJ1-5	CASKDSGNQPQHF	TGTGCCAGCAAGGATTCTGGCAATCAGCCCCAGCATTTT
TRBV10-3	-	-	TRBJ1-1	CAIRGNTEAFF	TGTGCCATCCGCGGGAACACTGAAGCTTTCTTT
TRBV5-1	-	few	TRBJ2-1	CASSLAPGSSYNEQFF	TGCGCCAGCAGCTTGGCCCCGGGGAGCTCCTACAATGAGCAGTTCTTC
TRBV30	-	few	TRBJ2-3	CAWSVNRVRTDTQYF	TGTGCCTGGAGCGTCAACAGGGTTCGCACAGATACGCAGTATTTT
TRBV7-2	TRBD2	many	TRBJ2-1	CASSADGLAGGEQFF	TGTGCCAGCAGCGCCGATGGACTAGCGGGGGGAGAGCAGTTCTTC
TRBV10-3	TRBD2	many	TRBJ2-5	CAISVGLASQETQYF	TGTGCCATCAGTGTCGGACTAGCGAGCCAAGAGACCCAGTACTTC
TRBV7-6	-	-	TRBJ2-5	CASSANRGETQYF	TGTGCCAGCAGCGCCAACAGAGGCGAGACCCAGTACTTC
TRBV30	TRBD1	-	TRBJ1-1	CAWSVGQDTEAFF	TGTGCCTGGAGCGTCGGACAGGACACTGAAGCTTTCTTT
TRBV10-3	TRBD1	many	TRBJ2-1	CAIRSGGWDEQFF	TGTGCCATCAGATCAGGGGGCTGGGATGAGCAGTTCTTC
TRBV14	TRBD2	many	TRBJ2-5	CASSQERGDLETQYF	TGTGCCAGCAGCCAAGAGCGGGGGGACCTAGAGACCCAGTACTTC
TRBV15	-	-	TRBJ2-7	CATSRDGQGLVEQYF	TGTGCCACCAGCAGAGATGGGCAGGGGCTGGTCGAGCAGTACTTC
TRBV9	-	-	TRBJ2-7	CASSPDGGPRTYEQYF	TGTGCCAGCAGCCCAGACGGGGGGCCGCGTACCTACGAGCAGTACTTC
TRBV2	-	-	TRBJ2-5	CASGSGLEGTQYF	TGTGCCAGCGGGTCGGGACTCGAAGGGACCCAGTACTTC
TRBV30	-	few	TRBJ1-5	CAWSRGQNSNQPQHF	TGTGCCTGGAGTCGGGGGCAGAATAGCAATCAGCCCCAGCATTTT
TRBV7-2	-	-	TRBJ2-1	CASSLFGAVGRNEQFF	TGTGCCAGCAGCTTATTTGGGGCGGTAGGACGCAATGAGCAGTTCTTC
TRBV7-2	TRBD2	few	TRBJ2-5	CASSRGLAGAETQYF	TGTGCCAGCAGTCGGGGACTAGCGGGGGCGGAGACCCAGTACTTC
TRBV7-2	-	few	TRBJ2-5	CASGTGTKETQYF	TGTGCCAGCGGCACCGGGACAAAAGAGACCCAGTACTTC
TRBV7-6	TRBD2	few	TRBJ2-1	CASSPLAGQYEQFF	TGTGCCAGCAGCCCACTAGCGGGGCAGTATGAGCAGTTCTTC
TRBV7-2	-	few	TRBJ1-4	CASSLVAPEKLFF	TGTGCCAGCAGCTTAGTAGCGCCTGAAAAACTGTTTTTT
TRBV7-2	-	few	TRBJ1-5	CASSLGRDGNQPQHF	TGTGCCAGCAGCTTGGGAAGGGACGGCAATCAGCCCCAGCATTTT
TRBV7-8	-	-	TRBJ2-7	CASSTGHPYEQYF	TGTGCCAGCAGCACGGGACACCCCTACGAGCAGTACTTC
TRBV27	-	-	TRBJ2-3	CASSLWGRPTDTQYF	TGTGCCAGCAGTTTATGGGGGAGACCAACAGATACGCAGTATTTT
TRBV6-5	TRBD1	few	TRBJ1-4	CASSRQGGGHEKLFF	TGTGCCAGCAGTCGCCAGGGGGGAGGGCATGAAAAACTGTTTTTT